Sequencing of this TCR beta chain was carried out in a study of vaccination and CD4 T cells after COVID-19. The CDR3 has 12 amino acids. Germline V gene lookup returns CDR1 ENHRY and CDR2 SYGVKD. Deletions cut 3 bases from V and 8 bases from J, with 10 bases between. This clonotype turned up a few times. Its antigen is not identified. Study conclusions and caveats: Data came from relatively few convalescent patients and lacked early post-infection timepoints.

Cultured CD4+ T cells had their DNA profiled by the Oncomine TCR Beta short-read assay. TCRdb re-called the PCR reads through MiXCR, storing one row per CDR3 protein. The sample has 20,000 to 30,000 distinct CDR3 sequences; 40% to 55% are singletons. The treatment is: 10-day PBMC culture with coronavirus spike peptide pools or control peptides (ViraFEST assay). Peptide-pool expansion of antigen-specific T cells preceded TCR sequencing in ViraFEST. This clonotype was obtained from a human donor who received a COVID-19 vaccine. The specimen was CD4+ T cells from blood, cultured in vitro, collected before SARS-CoV-2 vaccination. The gene calls are TRBV10-3 and TRBJ1-2; D gene ambiguous. The CDR3 spells CAISEANGGYTF. For the CDR3, the DNA is TGTGCCATCAGTGAAGCGAACGGAGGCTACACCTTC.